This T cell receptor beta chain was profiled in a study of blood T cell repertoires in COVID-19. About the research overall: Researchers got acute and convalescent COVID-19 samples from the United States, Italy and Spain. Sources were T cells, B-cell-depleted T cells, or PBMCs; the material itself was cDNA or gDNA.

This clone was counted only a few times. Original processing notes: Estimates of nucleated cell counts were drawn from the amplification of reference gene primers. Produced via immunoSEQ multiplex PCR; TCRdb's table is partial and in-frame only. V and J calls and clone size are copied from that table; D and trimming were computed from the DNA. The table has about 240,000 clones, about four fifths seen once. The receptor was derived from a woman aged 80 or over with acute or convalescent COVID-19. The specimen sequenced was peripheral blood.

CDR3 region: CASTRGGLDTGELFF. In DNA form, the CDR3 reads TGTGCCAGTACCCGGGGGGGCCTCGACACCGGGGAGCTGTTTTTT. The chain joins TRBV19 to TRBJ2-2; 8 bases fit TRBD2. CDR3 size: 15 residues. The germline V gene encodes CDR1 LNHDA and CDR2 SQIVND (reference sequence). V dropped 7 bases and J dropped 3; count of bases not matched to a gene: 7.